This T cell receptor beta chain was documented in a study of T-cell memory formation after mild COVID-19. The overall study: TCR clusters largely stayed donor specific.

Findings and limits, study-wide: SARS-CoV-2 specificity was not confirmed for second-wave clones peaking on day 37.

V was clipped by 5 bases and J by 8 bases; unmatched bases: 7. Germline lookup yields CDR1 SGHKS and CDR2 YYEKEE (reference sequence). The CDR3 runs 14 residues. This clonotype has only a few counts. Its specificity is not known. Researchers used 5'RACE with constant-segment primers to make TCR alpha and TCR beta cDNA libraries that carry sample barcodes and UMIs. TCRdb reprocessed the 5' RACE reads with MiXCR, giving one entry per CDR3 protein. The repertoire consists of around 200,000 distinct CDR3 sequences, with more than 15% occurring once and the leading ten covering 2% to 2.5%. The source of this sequence is an adult woman who had mild COVID-19 (a few samples of this study predate the infection). Cell type and time point are not known. The sample consisted of PBMCs or a T cell subset sorted from them (not recorded which). The rearrangement joins TRBV5-5 to TRBJ2-1, with 10 positions matching TRBD2. In nucleotides, the CDR3 is TGTGCCAGCAGTTTAGCGGGAGGAGTTTATGAGCAGTTCTTC. It yields the protein CASSLAGGVYEQFF.